Here is one TCR beta chain with its context. This sample was included in a study of blood T cells in healthy people across ages. A second PCR, run for about 7 to 11 cycles, used a sample-barcoded 5' primer plus a J-beta primer mix. Tagging of each cDNA molecule was performed by a template-switch adaptor with 12 random nucleotides. Each sample yielded at least 2.5 million CDR3-containing paired-end reads. TCRdb passed the 5' RACE reads through MiXCR, listing each CDR3 protein once. The sample shows about 720,000 distinct CDR3 sequences, approximately 21% of them seen only once. The CDR3 runs 14 residues. V was pared by 6 bases and J by 5 bases, with 16 bases between. Germline V lookup: CDR1 MNHNY, CDR2 SVGAGI (reference sequence). Healthy Caucasian individuals from Russia aged about 6 to 100 were enrolled as donors. The sample, about 9.2 milliliters of peripheral blood, was drawn from each donor.

Material: blood. This receptor was identified in a man aged 70 or older in good health. V is TRBV6-6 and J is TRBJ2-5; no definite D call. CDR3 DNA: TGTGCCAGCAGACCTCCGGGCCCACCGGAGACCCAGTACTTC. Protein sequence: CASRPPGPPETQYF.